These T cell receptor beta chains were read from a single sample in a study of cytomegalovirus exposure and HLA in healthy donors. TCRdb keeps only in-frame clones here, not all; method: immunoSEQ multiplex PCR. The table records about 65,000 clones, about 91% of them present only once. Material for sequencing was PBMCs. The receptors were gathered from a woman aged 18-29 years in good health and CMV-seronegative. Both conserved end residues are part of each CDR3. Not every row has a clone size; where given, it reads once, few, many or a size class.

V gene | clone size | CDR3 protein
TRBV7-2 | . | CASSLGQGNTEAFF
TRBV5-1 | . | CASKEASFGGDTQYF
TRBV6-5 | . | CASSYSQGSTEAFF
TRBV6-5 | . | CARGAGPRVDTQYF
TRBV4-3 | few | CASSQNWAETSYEQYF
TRBV19 | . | CASSIGGSEKLFF
TRBV10-2 | . | CASPKRTTQETQYF
TRBV6-5 | . | CASSYAGGADTQYF
TRBV5-4 | . | CASSFGGTREQYF
TRBV4-2 | . | CASSRGGGKETQYF
TRBV5-6 | once | CASSSGLNTEAFF
TRBV30 | . | CAWSTGTVTGELFF
TRBV4-2 | once | CASSQDRNSDYEQYF
TRBV10-2 | once | CASSLQGPRETQYF
TRBV7-3 | . | CASSSLERVTREGSYEQYF
TRBV7-9 | . | CASSQIGQGGETQYF
TRBV29-1 | . | CSVMTHSYEQYF
TRBV5-1 | . | CASSPGQGNYGYTF
TRBV27 | . | CASSPTDRVQPQHF
TRBV6-4 | . | CASSDVGGSYNEQFF
TRBV6-5 | few | CASWGGAGQPQHF
TRBV11-2 | . | CASSLGGPVSGYTF
TRBV6-1 | once | CASSLRDRNSPLHF
TRBV11-2 | . | CASSLEAVYEQYF
TRBV2 | . | CASSEGGAGLSPLHF
TRBV28 | . | CASSGDREDRREKLFF
TRBV5-6 | . | CASSSDRENEQFF
TRBV20-1 | . | CSARRDYEQYF
TRBV6-5 | once | CASSFRGPRETQYF
TRBV27 | . | CASSFPGHKNTEAFF
TRBV9 | . | CASSTGHQAFF
TRBV7-3 | . | CALRREGVQHF
TRBV13 | . | CASRRTGESYGYTF
TRBV27 | . | CASSLGQGGTEAFF